These 22 T cell receptor beta chains were sequenced from one sample in a study of T cells in localized non-small cell lung cancer. Generated by immunoSEQ multiplex PCR, the TCRdb table keeps only in-frame clones and is missing some. This table holds tens of thousands of clones, 84% found once. The source was peripheral blood, collected before any cancer treatment. Receptor source: a female donor aged 60 or older with stage I lung adenocarcinoma.

This clone occurred a few times. The chain is built from TRBV7-9 and TRBJ2-7, with 8 bases lining up with TRBD2. The CDR3 length is 17 residues. Germline-derived CDR1 and CDR2 are SEHNR and FQNEAQ (reference sequence). Trimming cost V 4 bases and J 4 bases; bases outside gene matches: 15. CDR3 residues: CASSSSLPGLDLYEQYF. The CDR3 coding sequence is TGTGCCAGCAGCTCCTCCCTCCCGGGACTAGACCTTTACGAGCAGTACTTC.

The genes are TRBV19 and TRBJ1-5; TRBD1 agrees at 7 bases. Germline V gene sequence: CDR1 LNHDA, CDR2 SQIVND (reference sequence). The CDR3 loop spans 15 amino acids. The junction had 9 bases not matched to a gene; V was cut back by 6 bases and J by 4 bases. CDR3 sequence reads: CASSPGGQPNQPQHF. The CDR3 DNA follows: TGTGCCAGTAGCCCCGGGGGACAGCCTAATCAGCCCCAGCATTTT.

The chain couples TRBV7-8 to TRBJ1-4; 7 bases are a match to TRBD1. The CDR3 is 14 residues long. In germline, CDR1 is SGHVS, CDR2 FQNEAQ. J was trimmed by 8 bases and V by 3 bases; bases with no gene match: 6. The CDR3 nucleotides read TGTGCCAGCAGCTTCAGGGGGGTGGACGAAAAACTGTTTTTT. Its translation: CASSFRGVDEKLFF.

The chain links TRBV18 to TRBJ2-7; 9 bases are shared with TRBD1. Germline-derived CDR1 and CDR2 are KGHSH and LQKENI. This CDR3 contains 14 residues. V lost 5 bases and J lost 4; bases outside the gene matches: 6. The CDR3 is CASSRQGGMYEQYF. In nucleotides, the CDR3 is TGTGCCAGCTCAAGACAGGGGGGGATGTACGAGCAGTACTTC.

The genes are TRBV6-6 and TRBJ1-1, with a possible D match to TRBD1 (6 bases). Looked up from germline, CDR1 is MNHNY and CDR2 is SVGAGI (reference sequence). The CDR3 is 15 residues long. V gave up 6 bases and J gave up 1 base, with 15 bases separating them. CDR3 loop: CASSPPGGANTEAFF. DNA for the CDR3: TGTGCCAGCAGCCCCCCGGGGGGGGCGAACACTGAAGCTTTCTTT.

The rearrangement joins TRBV5-6 to TRBJ2-7, with TRBD1 identical over 9 bases. V dropped 3 bases and J dropped 6; count of bases not matched to a gene: 13. Looked up from germline, CDR1 is SGHDT and CDR2 is YYEEEE. The CDR3 contains 16 residues. DNA for the CDR3: TGTGCCAGCAGCTCGCCCCCCGGGACAGGGACCCGCGAGCAGTACTTC. Translation: CASSSPPGTGTREQYF.

V is TRBV6-1 and J is TRBJ1-2; tentative D call: TRBD1 (5 bases). The CDR3 extends over 13 amino acids. Trimming cost V 3 bases and J 4 bases, with 9 bases left between them. Germline loops: CDR1 MNHNS, CDR2 SASEGT. CDR3 DNA sequence: TGTGCCAGCAGTGAGGGGGGATCCTATGGCTACACCTTC. It yields the protein CASSEGGSYGYTF.

V gene TRBV9 combines with J gene TRBJ2-4; D is perhaps TRBD2 (6 bases). The CDR3 extends over 16 amino acids. Between the trimmed V and J ends, which lost 0 bases and 1 base, there was a span of 11 bases. Germline assignment: CDR1 SGDLS and CDR2 YYNGEE. This CDR3 reads CASSVGTEGAKNIQYF. CDR3 nucleotides: TGTGCCAGCAGCGTAGGAACGGAGGGGGCCAAAAACATTCAGTACTTC.

V and J are TRBV28 and TRBJ2-1, with TRBD2 matching over 10 bases. The CDR3 is 15 residues long. Germline assignment: CDR1 MDHEN and CDR2 SYDVKM. V trimming: 5 bases; J trimming: 6 bases; junction bases outside the gene matches: 7. The chain's CDR3 is CASSLAGAGVNEQFF. The CDR3 DNA is TGTGCCAGCAGTCTAGCGGGAGCAGGGGTCAATGAGCAGTTCTTC.

The V and J genes are TRBV6-1 and TRBJ2-7; no definite D call. CDR3 length: 11 amino acids. CDR1 and CDR2 from the germline V gene are MNHNS and SASEGT. Deletions cut 2 bases from V and 12 bases from J, with 11 bases between. The CDR3 bases are TGTGCCAGCAGTGAAACCTACCAGCGGTACTTC. Its translation is CASSETYQRYF.

V usage is TRBV7-2 and J usage is TRBJ2-7, with D tentatively TRBD1 or TRBD2 (5 bases each). Trimming removed 5 bases at V and 7 bases at J, with 27 bases between. Looked up from germline, CDR1 is SGHTA and CDR2 is FQGNSA. The CDR3 spans 17 residues. CDR3 sequence reads: CASSPFSGALMWGEQYF. CDR3 DNA: TGTGCCAGCAGCCCCTTCTCCGGGGCCCTGATGTGGGGTGAGCAGTACTTC. The whole variable domain, filled in from reference TRBV7-2 and TRBJ2-7, reads GAGVSQSPSNKVTEKGKDVELRCDPISGHTALYWYRQSLGQGLEFLIYFQGNSAPDKSGLPSDRFSAERTGGSVSTLTIQRTQQEDSAVYLCASSPFSGALMWGEQYFGPGTRLTVT.

The chain recombines TRBV9 with TRBJ2-2, with 8 bases identical to TRBD1. CDR3 length: 13 residues. V lost 8 bases, J lost 5 bases, and 5 bases stayed unmatched. Germline values: CDR1 SGDLS, CDR2 YYNGEE. CDR3 loop: CASMDRVTGELFF. The CDR3 DNA sequence: TGTGCCAGTATGGACAGGGTTACCGGGGAGCTGTTTTTT.

The V and J genes are TRBV1 and TRBJ2-1; TRBD2, the D gene given by the table, was not confirmed from the DNA. TRBV1 is a pseudogene segment. The CDR3 runs 17 residues. CDR3 DNA sequence: TGCACCAGCAGCCAAGGGGTAGCGGGACCCTCCTACAATGAGCAGTTCTTC. Residues: CTSSQGVAGPSYNEQFF.

By sample fraction, this clone is medium-sized. The chain combines TRBV4-1 with TRBJ1-5, with unresolved D. CDR1 is MGHRA, CDR2 YSYEKL, per germline. The CDR3 is 15 residues long. V dropped 6 bases and J dropped 1 base, with 13 bases sitting between them. For the CDR3, the DNA is TGCGCCAGCAGTCCCAGTTTGGGGAGCAATCAGCCCCAGCATTTT. This sequence encodes CASSPSLGSNQPQHF.

The chain has TRBV27 and TRBJ1-1; 9 nucleotides match TRBD1. Germline assignment: CDR1 MNHEY and CDR2 SMNVEV (reference sequence). This CDR3 comprises 18 residues. V was clipped by 4 bases and J by 4 bases; unmatched bases: 16. CDR3 sequence (DNA): TGTGCCAGCAGTTCCTTGGGGACAGGGCCGGTTGAAGGCACTGAAGCTTTCTTT. The encoded protein is CASSSLGTGPVEGTEAFF.

This clone was seen a handful of times. This chain uses TRBV6-1 with TRBJ1-5; TRBD1 aligns across 7 bases. The CDR3 is made up of 15 amino acids. From germline, CDR1 is MNHNS and CDR2 SASEGT. Unmatched junction bases numbered 6, after V lost 4 bases and J lost 3 bases. The CDR3 spells CASSGRQGANQPQHF. The CDR3 region has the DNA TGTGCCAGCAGTGGCCGACAGGGTGCCAATCAGCCCCAGCATTTT.

The chain couples TRBV7-9 to TRBJ2-1; D perhaps matches TRBD2 (6 bases). Germline V CDR1 and CDR2: SEHNR, FQNEAQ (reference sequence). V lost 3 bases and J lost 3, with 15 bases in between. CDR3 length: 16 residues. The CDR3, as DNA: TGTGCCAGCAGCTTGGGGGGTGGGATAAACTACAATGAGCAGTTCTTC. Encoded protein: CASSLGGGINYNEQFF.

This clone has a single count. The rearrangement uses TRBV4-2 and TRBJ2-3; D unresolved. CDR3 length: 15 residues. Germline lookup yields CDR1 LGHNA and CDR2 YNFKEQ. Trimming took 4 bases from V and 0 from J, leaving 11 bases between them. DNA for the CDR3: TGTGCCAGCAGCCCCCCGAGCCATAGCACAGATACGCAGTATTTT. Amino acids: CASSPPSHSTDTQYF.

This clone was picked up a small number of times. The chain joins TRBV25-1 to TRBJ1-2, with a possible D match to TRBD1 (5 bases). The V end lost 8 bases, the J end lost 3 bases, and 10 bases lay between the germline ends. CDR3 length equals 12 residues. Germline CDR1 MGHDK, CDR2 SYGVNS. CDR3 bases: TGTGCCAGCGAGGGGTACCACTATGGCTACACCTTC. Amino acids: CASEGYHYGYTF.

This sequence joins TRBV14 and TRBJ1-1; 7 bases align to TRBD1. Per germline, CDR1 SGHDN and CDR2 FVKESK. V lost 2 bases, J lost 1 base, and 1 base stayed unmatched. CDR3 length: 14 amino acids. CDR3 amino acids: CASSQQGGNTEAFF. For the CDR3, the DNA is TGTGCCAGCAGCCAACAGGGGGGGAACACTGAAGCTTTCTTT.

This chain connects TRBV27 to TRBJ1-2; 9 nucleotides align to TRBD1. The V segment lost 9 bases and the J segment 7 bases; nucleotides outside the gene matches: 15. This CDR3 is 15 amino acids long. Germline V gene sequence: CDR1 MNHEY, CDR2 SMNVEV (reference sequence). In DNA, the CDR3 is TGTGCCAGTTATCCGGGACAGGGCCCTCGTTGTGGCTACACCTTC. It yields the protein CASYPGQGPRCGYTF.

This clone was seen a handful of times. The chain is built from TRBV2 and TRBJ2-6, with 8 bases aligning to TRBD1. CDR1 and CDR2 (germline): SNHLY, FYNNEI. CDR3 length: 16 residues. Trimming took 6 bases from V and 2 from J; bases not matched to a gene: 6. The DNA of the CDR3 is TGTGCCAGCAGCGCAACGACAGGGGCTGGGGCCAACGTCCTGACTTTC. This sequence encodes CASSATTGAGANVLTF.